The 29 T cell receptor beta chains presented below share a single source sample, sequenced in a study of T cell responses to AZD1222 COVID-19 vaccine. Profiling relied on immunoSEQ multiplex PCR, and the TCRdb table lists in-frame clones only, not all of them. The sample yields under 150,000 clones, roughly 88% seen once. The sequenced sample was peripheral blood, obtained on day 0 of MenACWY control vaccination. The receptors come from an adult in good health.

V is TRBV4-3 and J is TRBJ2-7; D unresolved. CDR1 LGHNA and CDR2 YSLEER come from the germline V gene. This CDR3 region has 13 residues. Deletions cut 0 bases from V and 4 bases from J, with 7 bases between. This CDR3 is CASSQDTRYEQYF. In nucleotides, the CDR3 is TGCGCCAGCAGCCAAGATACGAGATACGAGCAGTACTTC.

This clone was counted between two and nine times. The CDR3 bases are TGTGCCAGCAGTACCCCCTCCCGGGACCGTCCCTACGAGCAGTACTTC. It yields the protein CASSTPSRDRPYEQYF. The chain is built from TRBV6-2 or TRBV6-3 and TRBJ2-7; D might be TRBD1 or TRBD2, each matching 5 bases. Germline assignment: CDR1 MNHEY and CDR2 SVGEGT. The CDR3 has 16 amino acids. The V end lost 5 bases, the J end lost 2 bases, and 19 bases lay between the germline ends.

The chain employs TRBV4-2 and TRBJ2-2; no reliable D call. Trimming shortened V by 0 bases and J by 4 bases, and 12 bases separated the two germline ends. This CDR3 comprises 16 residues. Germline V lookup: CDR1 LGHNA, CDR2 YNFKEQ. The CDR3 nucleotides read TGTGCCAGCAGCCAAGATCCTGCAGGAACCACCGGGGAGCTGTTTTTT. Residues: CASSQDPAGTTGELFF.

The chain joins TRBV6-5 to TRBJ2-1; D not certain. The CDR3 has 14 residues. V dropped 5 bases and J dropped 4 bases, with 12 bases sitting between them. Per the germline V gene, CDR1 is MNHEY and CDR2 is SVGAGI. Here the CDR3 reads CASSTSYPYNEQFF. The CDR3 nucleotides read TGTGCCAGCAGTACATCTTACCCTTACAATGAGCAGTTCTTC.

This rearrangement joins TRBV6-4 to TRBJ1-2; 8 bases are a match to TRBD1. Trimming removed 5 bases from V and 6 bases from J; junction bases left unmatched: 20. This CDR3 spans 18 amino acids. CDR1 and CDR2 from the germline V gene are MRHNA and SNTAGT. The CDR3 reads CASSLTGQGGSPGDGYTF. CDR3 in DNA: TGTGCCAGCAGTCTTACAGGACAGGGCGGCTCCCCCGGCGATGGCTACACCTTC.

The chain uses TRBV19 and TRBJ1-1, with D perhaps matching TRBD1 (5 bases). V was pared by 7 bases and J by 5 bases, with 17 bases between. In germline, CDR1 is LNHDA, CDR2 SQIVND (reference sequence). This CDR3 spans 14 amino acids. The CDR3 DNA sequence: TGTGCCAGTATGGGTCTCCAGGGAGGGACTGAAGCTTTCTTT. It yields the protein CASMGLQGGTEAFF.

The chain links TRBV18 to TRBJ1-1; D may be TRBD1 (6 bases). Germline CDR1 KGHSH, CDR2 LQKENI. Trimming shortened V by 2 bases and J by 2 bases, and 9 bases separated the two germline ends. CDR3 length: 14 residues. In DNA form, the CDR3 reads TGTGCCAGCTCACCAGACAGGAGAAACACTGAAGCTTTCTTT. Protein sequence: CASSPDRRNTEAFF. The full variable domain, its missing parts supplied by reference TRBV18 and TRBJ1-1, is NAGVMQNPRHLVRRRGQEARLRCSPMKGHSHVYWYRQLPEEGLKFMVYLQKENIIDESGMPKERFSAEFPKEGPSILRIQQVVRGDSAAYFCASSPDRRNTEAFFGQGTRLTVV.

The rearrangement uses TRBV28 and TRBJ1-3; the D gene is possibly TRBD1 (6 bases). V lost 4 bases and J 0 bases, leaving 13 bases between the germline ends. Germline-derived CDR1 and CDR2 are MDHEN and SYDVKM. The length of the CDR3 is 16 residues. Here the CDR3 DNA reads TGTGCCAGCAGTTCCTACAGGGTCCACTCTGGAAACACCATATATTTT. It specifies CASSSYRVHSGNTIYF.

In DNA form, the CDR3 reads TGTGCCAGCAGTTTTAACAGGGGGCTGAACTATGGCTACACCTTC. This encodes CASSFNRGLNYGYTF. The chain combines TRBV6-2 or TRBV6-3 with TRBJ1-2; TRBD1 aligns across 9 bases. Germline CDR1 is MNHEY and CDR2 is SVGEGT. The CDR3 covers 15 residues. Trimming cost V 4 bases and J 2 bases; bases outside gene matches: 5.

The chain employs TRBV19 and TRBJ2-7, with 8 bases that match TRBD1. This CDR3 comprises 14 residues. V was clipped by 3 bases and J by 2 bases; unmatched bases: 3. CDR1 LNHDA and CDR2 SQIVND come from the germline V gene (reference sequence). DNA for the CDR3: TGTGCCAGTAGTATCGGGACAGGAGCCTACGAGCAGTACTTC. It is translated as CASSIGTGAYEQYF.

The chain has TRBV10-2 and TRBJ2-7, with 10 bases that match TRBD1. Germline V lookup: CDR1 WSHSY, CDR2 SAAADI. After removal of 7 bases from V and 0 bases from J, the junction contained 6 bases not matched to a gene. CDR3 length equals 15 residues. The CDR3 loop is CASTMTGGVSYEQYF. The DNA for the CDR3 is TGCGCCAGCACGATGACAGGGGGCGTCTCCTACGAGCAGTACTTC.

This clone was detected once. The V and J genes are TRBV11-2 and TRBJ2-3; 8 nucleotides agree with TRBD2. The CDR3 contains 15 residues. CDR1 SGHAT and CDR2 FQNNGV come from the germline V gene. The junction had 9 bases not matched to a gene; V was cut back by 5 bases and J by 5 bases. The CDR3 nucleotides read TGTGCCAGCAGCCCCCAACTAGCGGCGGGAGATACGCAGTATTTT. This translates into CASSPQLAAGDTQYF.

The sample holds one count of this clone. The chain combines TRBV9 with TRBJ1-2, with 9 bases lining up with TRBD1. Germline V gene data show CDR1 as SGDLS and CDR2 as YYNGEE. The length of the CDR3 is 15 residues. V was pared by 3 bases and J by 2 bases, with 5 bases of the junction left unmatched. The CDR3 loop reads CASSGRQGGNYGYTF. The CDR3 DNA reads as TGTGCCAGCAGCGGAAGACAGGGGGGAAACTATGGCTACACCTTC.

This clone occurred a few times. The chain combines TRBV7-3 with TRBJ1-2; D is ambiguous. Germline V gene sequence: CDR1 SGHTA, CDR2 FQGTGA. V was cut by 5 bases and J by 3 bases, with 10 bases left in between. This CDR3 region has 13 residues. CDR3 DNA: TGTGCCAGCAGCCTCAGCCAGGACTATGGCTACACCTTC. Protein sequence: CASSLSQDYGYTF.

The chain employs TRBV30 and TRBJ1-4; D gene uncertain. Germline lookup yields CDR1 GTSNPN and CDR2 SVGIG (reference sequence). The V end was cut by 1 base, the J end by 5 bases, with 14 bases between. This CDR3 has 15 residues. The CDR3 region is CAWSARRDENEKLFF. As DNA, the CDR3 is TGTGCCTGGAGTGCTCGACGAGACGAGAATGAAAAACTGTTTTTT.

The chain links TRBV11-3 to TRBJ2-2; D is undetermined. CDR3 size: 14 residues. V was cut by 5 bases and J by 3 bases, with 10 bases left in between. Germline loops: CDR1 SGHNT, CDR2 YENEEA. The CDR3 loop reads CASSAGFYTGELFF. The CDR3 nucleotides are TGTGCCAGCAGCGCCGGGTTTTACACCGGGGAGCTGTTTTTT.

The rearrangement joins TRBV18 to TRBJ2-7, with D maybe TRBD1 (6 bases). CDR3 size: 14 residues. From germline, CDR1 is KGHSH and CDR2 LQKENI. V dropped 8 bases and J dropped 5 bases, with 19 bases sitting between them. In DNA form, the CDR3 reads TGTGCCAGCGAATCAAATCAGGGGAACGACGAGCAGTACTTC. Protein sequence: CASESNQGNDEQYF.

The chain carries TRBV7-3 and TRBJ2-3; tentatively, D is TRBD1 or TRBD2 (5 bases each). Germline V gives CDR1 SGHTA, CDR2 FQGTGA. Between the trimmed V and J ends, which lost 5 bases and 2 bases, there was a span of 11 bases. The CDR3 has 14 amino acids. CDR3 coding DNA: TGTGCCAGCAGCCCCGGGACGGACACAGATACGCAGTATTTT. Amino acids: CASSPGTDTDTQYF.

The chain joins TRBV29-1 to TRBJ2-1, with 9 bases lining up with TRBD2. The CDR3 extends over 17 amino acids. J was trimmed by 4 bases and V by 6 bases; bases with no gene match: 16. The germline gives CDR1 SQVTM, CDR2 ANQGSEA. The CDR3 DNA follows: TGCAGCGTAGACACCTCGGGACTAGCCGGGTCATACAATGAGCAGTTCTTC. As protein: CSVDTSGLAGSYNEQFF.

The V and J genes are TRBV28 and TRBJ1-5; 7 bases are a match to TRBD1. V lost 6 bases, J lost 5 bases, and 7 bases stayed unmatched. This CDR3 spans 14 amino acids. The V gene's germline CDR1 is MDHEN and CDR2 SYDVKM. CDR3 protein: CASSPGGAHQPQHF. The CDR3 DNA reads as TGTGCCAGCAGCCCAGGGGGAGCCCATCAGCCCCAGCATTTT.

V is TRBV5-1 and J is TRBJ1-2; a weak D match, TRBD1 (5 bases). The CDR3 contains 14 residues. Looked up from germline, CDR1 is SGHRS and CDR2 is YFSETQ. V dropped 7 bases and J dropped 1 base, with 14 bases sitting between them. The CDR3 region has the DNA TGCGCCAGCCGTCCCGGGGCGGGTAACTATGGCTACACCTTC. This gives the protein CASRPGAGNYGYTF. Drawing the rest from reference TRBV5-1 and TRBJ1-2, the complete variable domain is KAGVTQTPRYLIKTRGQQVTLSCSPISGHRSVSWYQQTPGQGLQFLFEYFSETQRNKGNFPGRFSGRQFSNSRSEMNVSTLELGDSALYLCASRPGAGNYGYTFGSGTRLTVV.

The CDR3 is CASSWGGNTEAFF. The CDR3 coding sequence is TGTGCCAGCAGTTGGGGGGGGAACACTGAAGCTTTCTTT. The V and J genes are TRBV14 and TRBJ1-1, with a tentative D call TRBD1 (5 bases). Germline V gene sequence: CDR1 SGHDN, CDR2 FVKESK. Between the trimmed V and J ends, which lost 6 bases and 1 base, there was a span of 9 bases. The length of the CDR3 is 13 residues.

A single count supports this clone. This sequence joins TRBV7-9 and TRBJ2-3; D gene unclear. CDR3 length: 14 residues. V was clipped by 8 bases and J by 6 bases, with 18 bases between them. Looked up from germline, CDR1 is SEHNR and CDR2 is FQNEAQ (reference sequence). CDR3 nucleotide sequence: TGTGCCAGCGGCGCGTCCTTTAGGGCGGATACGCAGTATTTT. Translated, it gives CASGASFRADTQYF.

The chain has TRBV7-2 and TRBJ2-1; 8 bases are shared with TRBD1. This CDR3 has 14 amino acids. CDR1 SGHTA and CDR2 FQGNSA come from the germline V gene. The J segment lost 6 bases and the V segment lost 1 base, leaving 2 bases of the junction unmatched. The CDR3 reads CASSLDGQGNEQFF. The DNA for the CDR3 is TGTGCCAGCAGCTTAGATGGACAGGGCAATGAGCAGTTCTTC. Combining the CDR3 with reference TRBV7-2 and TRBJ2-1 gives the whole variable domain GAGVSQSPSNKVTEKGKDVELRCDPISGHTALYWYRQSLGQGLEFLIYFQGNSAPDKSGLPSDRFSAERTGGSVSTLTIQRTQQEDSAVYLCASSLDGQGNEQFFGPGTRLTVL.

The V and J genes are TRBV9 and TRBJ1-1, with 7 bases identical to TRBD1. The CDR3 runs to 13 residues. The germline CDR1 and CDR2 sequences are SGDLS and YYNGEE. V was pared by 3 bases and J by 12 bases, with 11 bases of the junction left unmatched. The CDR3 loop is CASSGTSGGKPFF. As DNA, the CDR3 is TGTGCCAGCAGCGGAACCTCAGGGGGTAAGCCTTTCTTT.

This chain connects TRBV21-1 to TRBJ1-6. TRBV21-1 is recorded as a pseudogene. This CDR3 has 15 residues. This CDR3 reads CASSKERTNNSPLHF. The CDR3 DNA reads TGTGCCAGCAGCAAAGAGAGGACCAATAATTCACCCCTCCACTTT.

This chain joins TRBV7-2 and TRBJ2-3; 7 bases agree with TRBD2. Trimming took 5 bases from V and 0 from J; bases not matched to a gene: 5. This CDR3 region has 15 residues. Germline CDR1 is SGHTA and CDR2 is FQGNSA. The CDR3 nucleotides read TGTGCCAGCAGCCCAGCGGGAACTAGCACAGATACGCAGTATTTT. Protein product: CASSPAGTSTDTQYF. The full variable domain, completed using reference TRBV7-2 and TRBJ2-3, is GAGVSQSPSNKVTEKGKDVELRCDPISGHTALYWYRQSLGQGLEFLIYFQGNSAPDKSGLPSDRFSAERTGGSVSTLTIQRTQQEDSAVYLCASSPAGTSTDTQYFGPGTRLTVL.

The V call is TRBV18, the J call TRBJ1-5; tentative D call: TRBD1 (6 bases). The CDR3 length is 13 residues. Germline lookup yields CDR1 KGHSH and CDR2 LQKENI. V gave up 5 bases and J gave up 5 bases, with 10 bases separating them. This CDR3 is CASSTGLDQPQHF. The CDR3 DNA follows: TGTGCCAGCTCAACAGGGTTGGATCAGCCCCAGCATTTT.

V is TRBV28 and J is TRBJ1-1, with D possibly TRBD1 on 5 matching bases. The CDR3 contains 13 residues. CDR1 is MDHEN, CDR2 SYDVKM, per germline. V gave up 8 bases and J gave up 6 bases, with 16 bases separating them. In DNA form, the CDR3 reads TGTGCCAGCGGGGGACTCCCGATACCTGAAGCTTTCTTT. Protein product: CASGGLPIPEAFF.